Listed below are T cell receptor beta chains from one sample, sequenced in a study of blood T cell repertoires in COVID-19. Assay used: immunoSEQ multiplex PCR; TCRdb lists only in-frame clones, some missing. The sample comprises fewer than 300,000 clones, 86% of which are singletons, and about 12% rests with the top ten. Sequenced material: peripheral blood. The receptors originated from a woman in her twenties or thirties with COVID-19, enrolled during active disease. Both conserved end residues are part of each CDR3. A D gene is named only where the DNA matches it firmly. Some rows have no size entry. The others give once, few or many, or a class for an expanded clone.

cdr3_aa,cdr3_nt,v_call,j_call,d_call,clone_size
CASSLMGARELFF,TGCGCCAGCAGCTTAATGGGGGCTCGGGAGCTGTTTTTT,TRBV5-1,TRBJ2-2,-,once
CASSPKTGIGEAFF,TGCGCCAGCAGCCCTAAGACCGGGATTGGTGAAGCTTTCTTT,TRBV4-1,TRBJ1-1,-,few
CASGAGRTGYSNQPQHF,TGTGCCAGCGGAGCCGGACGGACAGGGTATAGCAATCAGCCCCAGCATTTT,TRBV2,TRBJ1-5,TRBD1,-
CASSLGLKTYEQYF,TGTGCCAGCAGCCTGGGACTGAAAACCTACGAGCAGTACTTC,TRBV7-9,TRBJ2-7,-,-
CASSLQTSPEETQYF,TGTGCCAGCAGCTTACAGACTAGCCCAGAGGAGACCCAGTACTTC,TRBV7-9,TRBJ2-5,TRBD2,-
CASAQGRREKLFF,TGTGCCAGCGCACAGGGGCGCCGGGAAAAACTGTTTTTT,TRBV14,TRBJ1-4,TRBD1,-
CASRGTGKIDGYTF,TGTGCCAGCAGGGGGACAGGAAAGATTGATGGCTACACCTTC,TRBV2,TRBJ1-2,TRBD1,-
CASRPAGAGNYGYTF,TGTGCCAGCCGGCCAGCGGGGGCGGGTAACTATGGCTACACCTTC,TRBV27,TRBJ1-2,-,-
CASSRTIRDRGDYGYTF,TGTGCCAGCAGCCGCACCATCCGGGACAGGGGTGACTATGGCTACACCTTC,TRBV11-2,TRBJ1-2,TRBD1,-
CASNPQSSLIRQPQHF,TGTGCCAGTAACCCCCAAAGCTCCTTAATCCGCCAGCCCCAGCATTTT,TRBV19,TRBJ1-5,-,-
CASSQAVTSGGYEQYF,TGTGCCAGCAGCCAAGCGGTGACTAGCGGGGGATACGAGCAGTACTTC,TRBV3-1/TRBV3-2,TRBJ2-7,TRBD2,-
CASSLVGGSSYNSPLHF,TGTGCCAGCAGCTTAGTTGGGGGGAGCTCCTATAATTCACCCCTCCACTTT,TRBV11-2,TRBJ1-6,-,-